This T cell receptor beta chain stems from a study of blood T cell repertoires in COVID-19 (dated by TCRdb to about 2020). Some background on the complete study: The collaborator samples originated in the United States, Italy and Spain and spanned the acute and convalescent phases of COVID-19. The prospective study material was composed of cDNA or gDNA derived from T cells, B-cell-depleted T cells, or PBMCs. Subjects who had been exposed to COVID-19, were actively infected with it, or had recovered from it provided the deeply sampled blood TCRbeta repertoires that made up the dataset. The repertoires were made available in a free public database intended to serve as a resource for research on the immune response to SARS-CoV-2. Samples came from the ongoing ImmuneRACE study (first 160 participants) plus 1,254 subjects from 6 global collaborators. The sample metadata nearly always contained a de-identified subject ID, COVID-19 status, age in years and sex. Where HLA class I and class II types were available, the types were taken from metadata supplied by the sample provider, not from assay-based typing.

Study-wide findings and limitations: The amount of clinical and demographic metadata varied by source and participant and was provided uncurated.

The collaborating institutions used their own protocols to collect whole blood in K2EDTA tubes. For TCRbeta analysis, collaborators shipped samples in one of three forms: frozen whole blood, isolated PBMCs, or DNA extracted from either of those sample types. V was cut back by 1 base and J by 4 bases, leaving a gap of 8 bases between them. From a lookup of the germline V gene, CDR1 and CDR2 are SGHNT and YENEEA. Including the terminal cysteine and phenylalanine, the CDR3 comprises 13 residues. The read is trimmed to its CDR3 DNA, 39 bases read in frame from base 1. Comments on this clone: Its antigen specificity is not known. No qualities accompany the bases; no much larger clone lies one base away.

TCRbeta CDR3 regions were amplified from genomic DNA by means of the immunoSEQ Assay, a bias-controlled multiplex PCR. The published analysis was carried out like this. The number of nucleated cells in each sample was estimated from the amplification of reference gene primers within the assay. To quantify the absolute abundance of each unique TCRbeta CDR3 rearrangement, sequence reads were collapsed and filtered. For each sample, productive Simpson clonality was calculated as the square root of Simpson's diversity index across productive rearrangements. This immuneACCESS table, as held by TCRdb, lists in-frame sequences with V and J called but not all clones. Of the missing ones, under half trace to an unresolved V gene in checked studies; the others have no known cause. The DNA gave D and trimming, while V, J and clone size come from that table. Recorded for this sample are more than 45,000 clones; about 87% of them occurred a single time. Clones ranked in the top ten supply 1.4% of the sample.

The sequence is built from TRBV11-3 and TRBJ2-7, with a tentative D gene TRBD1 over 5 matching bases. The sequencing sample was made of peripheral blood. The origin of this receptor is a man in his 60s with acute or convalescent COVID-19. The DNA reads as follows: TGTGCCAGCAGCTTAGGACAGATATACGAGCAGTACTTC. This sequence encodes CASSLGQIYEQYF.